A selection of T cell receptor beta chains follows, all from one sample in a study of cytomegalovirus exposure and HLA in healthy donors. TCRdb's copy holds only in-frame clones and misses some; the assay was immunoSEQ multiplex PCR. The data show about 90,000 clones, with 55% to 75% seen just once and around 16% held by the top ten. The specimen sequenced was PBMCs. These receptors originate from a woman between 18 and 29 years old in good health and CMV-seropositive. CDR3s include the opening cysteine and the closing phenylalanine or tryptophan. Each record gives: J gene, D gene, clone size, V gene, CDR3 protein, CDR3 DNA. D genes are given only for firm matches. Not every row has a clone size; where given, it reads once, few, many or a size class.

J: TRBJ2-1
D: TRBD2
size: NA
V: TRBV18
CDR3: CASSPGTSGGGHEQFF
DNA: TGTGCCAGCTCACCCGGGACTAGCGGGGGAGGCCATGAGCAGTTCTTC

J: TRBJ2-6
D: NA
size: few
V: TRBV6-1
CDR3: CASSGISRANVLTF
DNA: TGTGCCAGCAGTGGTATCTCTAGGGCCAACGTCCTGACTTTC

J: TRBJ2-1
D: TRBD2
size: NA
V: TRBV9
CDR3: CASSVGSSGGAYNEQFF
DNA: TGTGCCAGCAGCGTAGGGTCTAGCGGGGGGGCTTACAATGAGCAGTTCTTC

J: TRBJ2-7
D: TRBD1
size: NA
V: TRBV27
CDR3: CASSLRTGYEQYF
DNA: TGTGCCAGCAGTTTAAGGACAGGCTACGAGCAGTACTTC

J: TRBJ1-1
D: NA
size: NA
V: TRBV19
CDR3: CASSSTPGQRIFF
DNA: TGTGCCAGTAGTTCAACCCCAGGGCAGCGCATTTTCTTT

J: TRBJ1-5
D: TRBD1
size: NA
V: TRBV10-3
CDR3: CAISDREDQPQHF
DNA: TGTGCCATCAGCGACAGGGAGGATCAGCCCCAGCATTTT

J: TRBJ2-7
D: NA
size: NA
V: TRBV6-6
CDR3: CASGGRAEQYF
DNA: TGTGCCAGCGGCGGCAGGGCGGAGCAGTACTTC

J: TRBJ2-7
D: TRBD2
size: NA
V: TRBV19
CDR3: CASSLFPPWTSGEAGGEQYF
DNA: TGTGCCAGTAGTCTCTTCCCCCCGTGGACTAGCGGAGAGGCCGGGGGCGAGCAGTACTTC

J: TRBJ2-7
D: NA
size: once
V: TRBV7-2
CDR3: CASSLQVLPSYEQYF
DNA: TGTGCCAGCAGCCTCCAGGTCCTCCCCTCCTACGAGCAGTACTTC

J: TRBJ1-1
D: TRBD1
size: NA
V: TRBV5-1
CDR3: CASSLGTALSEAFF
DNA: TGCGCCAGCAGCCTGGGGACAGCCCTATCTGAAGCTTTCTTT

J: TRBJ1-4
D: NA
size: NA
V: TRBV4-2
CDR3: CASSQTFDSHEKLFF
DNA: TGTGCCAGCAGCCAAACCTTCGACAGTCATGAAAAACTGTTTTTT

J: TRBJ2-3
D: TRBD2
size: once
V: TRBV7-2
CDR3: CASRLASAGGPSTQYF
DNA: TGTGCCAGCAGATTAGCATCAGCGGGGGGCCCCTCCACGCAGTATTTT

J: TRBJ2-2
D: NA
size: NA
V: TRBV21-1
CDR3: CASRLRLAETGELFF
DNA: TGTGCCAGCAGACTTCGACTAGCCGAAACCGGGGAGCTGTTTTTT

J: TRBJ2-1
D: TRBD2
size: NA
V: TRBV6-1
CDR3: CASSGTSVYNEQFF
DNA: TGTGCCAGCAGCGGGACTAGCGTGTACAATGAGCAGTTCTTC

J: TRBJ2-7
D: NA
size: NA
V: TRBV7-2
CDR3: CASSLGSGYSYEQYF
DNA: TGTGCCAGCAGCTTAGGGTCAGGATACTCCTACGAGCAGTACTTC

J: TRBJ2-7
D: NA
size: NA
V: TRBV29-1
CDR3: CSVERLDRYEQYF
DNA: TGCAGCGTTGAAAGACTAGATAGGTACGAGCAGTACTTC

J: TRBJ2-1
D: TRBD1
size: NA
V: TRBV25-1
CDR3: CASSDHRGRRYNEQFF
DNA: TGTGCCAGCAGTGATCACAGGGGTAGACGATACAATGAGCAGTTCTTC

J: TRBJ1-5
D: TRBD1
size: few
V: TRBV9
CDR3: CASSVAGQINQPQHF
DNA: TGTGCCAGCAGCGTAGCGGGACAGATCAATCAGCCCCAGCATTTT

J: TRBJ2-7
D: NA
size: NA
V: TRBV7-3
CDR3: CASSLYNLRSSYEQYF
DNA: TGTGCCAGCAGCTTATACAACCTAAGGAGCTCCTACGAGCAGTACTTC

J: TRBJ2-7
D: NA
size: NA
V: TRBV28
CDR3: CASRSGTLNANF
DNA: TGTGCCAGCAGATCCGGGACACTAAACGCGAACTTC

J: TRBJ2-7
D: NA
size: few
V: TRBV27
CDR3: CASSWRDSYEQYF
DNA: TGTGCCAGCAGTTGGCGGGATTCCTACGAGCAGTACTTC

J: TRBJ2-2
D: NA
size: NA
V: TRBV28
CDR3: CASRSGGTGELFF
DNA: TGTGCCAGCCGGTCCGGGGGAACCGGGGAGCTGTTTTTT

J: TRBJ1-2
D: NA
size: NA
V: TRBV10-2
CDR3: CASSGADYGYTF
DNA: TGCGCCAGCAGTGGGGCTGACTATGGCTACACCTTC

J: TRBJ1-2
D: TRBD1
size: NA
V: TRBV7-2
CDR3: CASSWGTGESYGYTF
DNA: TGTGCCAGCAGCTGGGGGACAGGTGAAAGCTATGGCTACACCTTC

J: TRBJ2-2
D: TRBD1
size: NA
V: TRBV27
CDR3: CASSQSLGQGGSGTGELFF
DNA: TGTGCCAGCAGTCAATCTTTGGGACAGGGTGGGTCGGGAACCGGGGAGCTGTTTTTT